The 15 T cell receptor beta chains below come from one sample, sequenced in a study of cytomegalovirus exposure and HLA in healthy donors. The PCR was carried out with 60 Vbeta primers and 13 Jbeta primers. Using immunoSEQ multiplex PCR, the repertoire was profiled, and TCRdb retains in-frame clones only, with some absent. The sample table includes some 120,000 clones. Material for sequencing was PBMCs. All receptors come from a man aged 30-40 years in good health and CMV-seronegative.

The V gene is TRBV6-5, the J gene TRBJ2-7; TRBD2 is a possible D gene (5 bases). V lost 0 bases, J lost 0 bases, and 9 bases lay in between. There are 15 residues in the CDR3. CDR1 and CDR2 (germline): MNHEY, SVGAGI. The DNA for the CDR3 is TGTGCCAGCAGTTACTCGAGAGGGAGCTCCTACGAGCAGTACTTC. Translation: CASSYSRGSSYEQYF.

CDR3 amino acids: CASRGEAEAFF. The DNA of the CDR3 is TGTGCCAGCCGTGGGGAGGCTGAAGCTTTCTTT. The chain uses TRBV7-3 and TRBJ1-1; D gene ambiguous. Germline-derived CDR1 and CDR2 are SGHTA and FQGTGA. Between the trimmed V and J ends, which lost 8 bases and 6 bases, there was a span of 10 bases. The CDR3 sequence is 11 residues long.

With regard to this clone: Other DNA sequences in the same sample also yield this CDR3. The J gene is TRBJ2-7, the V gene TRBV7-9, with 7 nucleotides matching TRBD1. The length of the CDR3 is 14 residues. J gave up 3 bases and V 1 base, and 3 bases lay outside the gene matches. Germline CDR1 and CDR2: SEHNR and FQNEAQ (reference sequence). In DNA form, the CDR3 reads TGTGCCAGCAGCTTAGGACAGGGAGACTACGAGCAGTACTTC. It translates to CASSLGQGDYEQYF.

The chain carries TRBV19 and TRBJ1-5; 9 positions agree with TRBD1. V lost 4 bases and J lost 6; bases outside the gene matches: 7. Per germline, CDR1 LNHDA and CDR2 SQIVND (reference sequence). The CDR3 runs 15 residues. In DNA, the CDR3 is TGTGCCAGTAGTAAGCGGACAGGGGCAGCTCAGCCCCAGCATTTT. Its protein product is CASSKRTGAAQPQHF.

The rearrangement joins TRBV5-1 to TRBJ2-7; tentative D call: TRBD1 (6 bases). V lost 4 bases, J lost 2 bases, and 10 bases lay in between. In germline, CDR1 is SGHRS, CDR2 YFSETQ. This CDR3 is 13 amino acids long. The CDR3 DNA reads as TGCGCCAGCAGCGTCGGACAGCCCTACGAGCAGTACTTC. Protein: CASSVGQPYEQYF.

This chain joins TRBV18 and TRBJ2-2, with 8 nucleotides matching TRBD1. This CDR3 spans 16 amino acids. Germline V lookup: CDR1 KGHSH, CDR2 LQKENI. Germline trimming cut 1 base from V and 7 bases from J; bases unmatched to any gene: 8. CDR3 loop: CASSPRGQGGHGELFF. As DNA, the CDR3 is TGTGCCAGCTCACCACGTGGACAGGGAGGTCACGGGGAGCTGTTTTTT.

The genes are TRBV4-2 and TRBJ2-3, with 8 bases matching TRBD1. Trimming removed 1 base from V and 9 bases from J; junction bases left unmatched: 6. Germline CDR1 is LGHNA and CDR2 is YNFKEQ. This CDR3 is built from 14 residues. CDR3: CASSQGTGLNTQYF. The DNA for the CDR3 is TGTGCCAGCAGCCAAGGGACAGGGTTGAACACGCAGTATTTT.

The chain employs TRBV7-9 and TRBJ2-2, with 7 bases aligning to TRBD1. After removal of 5 bases from V and 6 bases from J, the junction contained 9 bases not matched to a gene. CDR3 size: 15 residues. Per germline, CDR1 SEHNR and CDR2 FQNEAQ (reference sequence). DNA for the CDR3: TGTGCCAGCAGCCCTACAGGGGTCGGCGCCGGGGAGCTGTTTTTT. Translation: CASSPTGVGAGELFF.

The chain recombines TRBV6-5 with TRBJ1-1; no reliable D call. The V gene's germline CDR1 is MNHEY and CDR2 SVGAGI. CDR3 length: 13 residues. Trimming took off 7 bases at V and 0 bases at J, with 9 bases between the two ends. The CDR3 protein is CASKETLNTEAFF. The DNA of the CDR3 is TGTGCCAGCAAGGAGACCCTGAACACTGAAGCTTTCTTT.

The V and J genes are TRBV5-4 and TRBJ2-7; 9 nucleotides align to TRBD2. J was trimmed by 0 bases and V by 4 bases; bases with no gene match: 8. The CDR3 runs to 16 residues. The germline gives CDR1 SGHNT, CDR2 YYREEE (reference sequence). CDR3 sequence: CASSKSSGGGSYEQYF. The CDR3 region has the DNA TGTGCCAGCAGCAAAAGTAGCGGGGGTGGCTCCTACGAGCAGTACTTC.

The rearrangement links TRBV10-3 to TRBJ2-7, with 9 bases that match TRBD1. Germline V gene sequence: CDR1 ENHRY, CDR2 SYGVKD. The CDR3 runs to 14 residues. Trimming removed 5 bases from V and 1 base from J; junction bases left unmatched: 3. Here the CDR3 DNA reads TGTGCCATCAGTTCGGGACAGGGTTCCTACGAGCAGTACTTC. The encoded protein is CAISSGQGSYEQYF.

The chain joins TRBV19 to TRBJ1-1, with D possibly TRBD1 on 5 matching bases. The CDR3 covers 12 residues. The germline V and J ends were trimmed by 10 bases and 3 bases, with 12 bases remaining between them. Germline V CDR1 and CDR2: LNHDA, SQIVND (reference sequence). Here the CDR3 reads CANARGYTEAFF. The DNA of the CDR3 is TGTGCCAATGCAAGGGGCTACACTGAAGCTTTCTTT.

The CDR3 DNA sequence: TGTGCCAGCAGTGTGGACAGGGTGGGCGAGCAGTACTTC. Protein product: CASSVDRVGEQYF. V and J are TRBV2 and TRBJ2-5; 8 bases map to TRBD1. The J call may be incorrect, as the DNA end agrees better with TRBJ2-7. This CDR3 spans 13 amino acids. Germline V gene sequence: CDR1 SNHLY, CDR2 FYNNEI.

The chain links TRBV7-6 to TRBJ2-7; 11 nucleotides align to TRBD2. CDR3 length equals 15 residues. Trimming removed 5 bases from V and 7 bases from J; junction bases left unmatched: 10. The germline gives CDR1 SGHVS, CDR2 FNYEAQ. In DNA form, the CDR3 reads TGTGCCAGCAGCCCCGGAAGACTAGCGGGGCTAGAGCAGTACTTC. Translation gives CASSPGRLAGLEQYF.

The J gene is TRBJ1-6, the V gene TRBV19; D unclear. CDR3 size: 13 residues. Trimming took 9 bases from V and 5 from J, leaving 11 bases between them. From germline, CDR1 is LNHDA and CDR2 SQIVND (reference sequence). CDR3 residues: CASRGFDNSPLHF. The CDR3 coding sequence is TGTGCCAGCCGGGGATTTGATAATTCACCCCTCCACTTT.